The clone carrying this T cell receptor beta chain was detected only a few times. The antigen remains unidentified. The sample belongs to a study of CD8 T cell repertoires and HIV-1 epitope variants. Here immunoSEQ multiplex PCR was the method, and the copy in TCRdb shows in-frame clones only, minus some. The data show some 4,500 clones, less than 80% seen once. The V end lost 0 bases, the J end lost 4 bases, and 10 bases lay between the germline ends. The CDR3 totals 14 residues. Germline lookup yields CDR1 SGHRS and CDR2 YFSETQ. Material: cultured CD8+ T cells derived from PBMCs. This sequence was found in a male donor with HIV. The chain recombines TRBV5-1 with TRBJ1-2; D is perhaps TRBD1 (5 bases). The chain's CDR3 is CASSLDRQTYGYTF. The CDR3, as DNA: TGCGCCAGCAGCTTGGACAGGCAAACCTATGGCTACACCTTC.